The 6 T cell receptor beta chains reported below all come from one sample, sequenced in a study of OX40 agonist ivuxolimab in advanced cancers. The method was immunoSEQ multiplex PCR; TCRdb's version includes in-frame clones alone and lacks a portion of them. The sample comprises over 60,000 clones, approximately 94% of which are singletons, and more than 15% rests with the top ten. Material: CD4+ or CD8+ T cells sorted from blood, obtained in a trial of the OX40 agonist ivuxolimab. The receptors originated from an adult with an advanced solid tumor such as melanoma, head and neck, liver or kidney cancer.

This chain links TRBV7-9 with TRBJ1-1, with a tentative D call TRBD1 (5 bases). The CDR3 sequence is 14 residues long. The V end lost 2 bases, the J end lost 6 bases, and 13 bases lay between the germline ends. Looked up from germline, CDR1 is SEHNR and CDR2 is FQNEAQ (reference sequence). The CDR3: CASSLWQGESEAFF. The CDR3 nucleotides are TGTGCCAGCAGCTTATGGCAGGGCGAGTCTGAAGCTTTCTTT.

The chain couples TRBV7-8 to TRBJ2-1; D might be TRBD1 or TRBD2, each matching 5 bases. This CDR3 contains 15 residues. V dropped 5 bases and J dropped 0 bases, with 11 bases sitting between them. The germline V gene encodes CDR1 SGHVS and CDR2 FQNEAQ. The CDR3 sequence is CASSPGTDSYNEQFF. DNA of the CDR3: TGTGCCAGCAGCCCCGGGACGGACTCCTACAATGAGCAGTTCTTC.

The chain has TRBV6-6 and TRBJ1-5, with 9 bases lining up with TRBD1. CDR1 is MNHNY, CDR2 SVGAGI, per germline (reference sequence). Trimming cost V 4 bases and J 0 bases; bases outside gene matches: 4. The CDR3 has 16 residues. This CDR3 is CASSSRDRDSNQPQHF. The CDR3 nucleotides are TGTGCCAGCAGTTCCCGGGACAGGGATAGCAATCAGCCCCAGCATTTT.

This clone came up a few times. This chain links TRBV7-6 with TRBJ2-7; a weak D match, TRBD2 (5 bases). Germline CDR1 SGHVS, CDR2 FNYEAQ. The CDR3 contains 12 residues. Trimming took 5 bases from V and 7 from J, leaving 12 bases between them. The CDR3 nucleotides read TGTGCCAGCAGCCCCACCGGGGAGGAGCAGTACTTC. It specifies CASSPTGEEQYF.

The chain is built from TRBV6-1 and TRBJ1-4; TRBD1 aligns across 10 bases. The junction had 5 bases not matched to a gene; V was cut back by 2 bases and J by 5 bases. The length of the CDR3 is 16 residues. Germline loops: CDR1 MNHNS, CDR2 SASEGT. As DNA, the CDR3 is TGTGCCAGCAGTGAAAAGATGGACAGGGGGAATGAAAAACTGTTTTTT. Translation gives CASSEKMDRGNEKLFF.

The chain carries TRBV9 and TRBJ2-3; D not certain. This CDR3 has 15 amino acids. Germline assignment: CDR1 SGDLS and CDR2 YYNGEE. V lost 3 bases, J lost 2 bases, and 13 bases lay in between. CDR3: CASSAEGPHTDTQYF. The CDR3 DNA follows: TGTGCCAGCAGCGCCGAAGGACCGCACACAGATACGCAGTATTTT.